A single sample gave rise to the 23 T cell receptor beta chains below, sequenced in a study of T cell responses to AZD1222 COVID-19 vaccine. The assay was immunoSEQ multiplex PCR, and TCRdb's table has in-frame clones only and misses some. The data show 150,000 to 200,000 clones, about 92% seen once. Sequenced material: peripheral blood, taken on day 0 of AZD1222 vaccination. These receptors all stem from an adult in good health.

The chain has TRBV7-2 and TRBJ1-3, with D tentatively TRBD1 (5 bases). Germline CDR1 SGHTA, CDR2 FQGNSA. Trimming took off 6 bases at V and 2 bases at J, with 11 bases between the two ends. The CDR3 loop spans 14 amino acids. CDR3: CASRMGGAGNTIYF. The CDR3 region has the DNA TGTGCCAGCAGAATGGGAGGGGCTGGAAACACCATATATTTT.

CDR3 sequence: CASSQGLAGFAYNEQFF. DNA of the CDR3: TGCGCCAGCAGCCAGGGACTAGCGGGGTTCGCCTACAATGAGCAGTTCTTC. This sequence joins TRBV5-1 and TRBJ2-1; TRBD2 aligns across 13 bases. V trimming: 4 bases; J trimming: 2 bases; junction bases outside the gene matches: 6. The CDR3 contains 17 residues. Per germline, CDR1 SGHRS and CDR2 YFSETQ.

V and J are TRBV5-1 and TRBJ2-2; D unclear. Germline V gives CDR1 SGHRS, CDR2 YFSETQ. V was cut by 5 bases and J by 4 bases, with 18 bases left in between. The length of the CDR3 is 16 residues. The CDR3 spells CASSPGVILGTGELFF. In DNA, the CDR3 is TGCGCCAGCAGTCCCGGCGTTATCCTCGGCACCGGGGAGCTGTTTTTT.

The chain is built from TRBV7-2 and TRBJ2-1, with D hard to call. V lost 4 bases and J 0 bases, leaving 7 bases between the germline ends. The CDR3 spans 14 residues. CDR1 is SGHTA and CDR2 is FQGNSA in the germline V gene. The CDR3 reads CASSSAFSYNEQFF. The CDR3 nucleotides read TGTGCCAGCAGCTCCGCATTCTCCTACAATGAGCAGTTCTTC.

In DNA form, the CDR3 reads TGTGCCAGCAGTTTTGTGGGGCCCCCCTACTCCTACGAGCAGTACTTC. This sequence encodes CASSFVGPPYSYEQYF. The V and J genes are TRBV27 and TRBJ2-7; weak D call: TRBD1 (5 bases). V lost 3 bases and J 0 bases, leaving 15 bases between the germline ends. The CDR3 extends over 16 amino acids. Germline CDR1 and CDR2: MNHEY and SMNVEV (reference sequence).

Of note for this clone: This is likely a read error, given that the CDR3 carries no conserved phenylalanine or tryptophan at its end. The DNA is omitted, as the CDR3 cannot be located on it reliably, and the CDR3 follows TCRdb's listing. The CDR3 protein is CASSLSQQGALLWV. The rearrangement uses TRBV7-2 and TRBJ1-2; TRBD1 is the table's D call and was not checked against the DNA. Germline V gene sequence: CDR1 SGHTA, CDR2 FQGNSA. With termini counted, the CDR3 has 14 amino acids.

This clone was seen a single time. The chain uses TRBV18 and TRBJ1-5; possible D gene TRBD1, 6 bases. The CDR3 consists of 17 residues. V gave up 6 bases and J gave up 3 bases, with 21 bases separating them. The V gene's germline CDR1 is KGHSH and CDR2 LQKENI. For the CDR3, the DNA is TGTGCCAGCTCTCTTCAAAGGACCACAGGGAACAATCAGCCCCAGCATTTT. Translated, it gives CASSLQRTTGNNQPQHF. Full variable domain (outside the CDR3, taken from reference TRBV18 and TRBJ1-5): NAGVMQNPRHLVRRRGQEARLRCSPMKGHSHVYWYRQLPEEGLKFMVYLQKENIIDESGMPKERFSAEFPKEGPSILRIQQVVRGDSAAYFCASSLQRTTGNNQPQHFGDGTRLSIL.

The chain links TRBV19 to TRBJ1-5; the D gene is possibly TRBD1 (6 bases). Germline CDR1 reads LNHDA; CDR2 reads SQIVND (reference sequence). The V end was cut by 8 bases, the J end by 0 bases, with 11 bases between. The CDR3 sequence is 14 residues long. In DNA form, the CDR3 reads TGTGCCAGTTGCAGGGGTTATAGCAATCAGCCCCAGCATTTT. It yields the protein CASCRGYSNQPQHF. Variable domain in full (rest from reference TRBV19 and TRBJ1-5): DGGITQSPKYLFRKEGQNVTLSCEQNLNHDAMYWYRQDPGQGLRLIYYSQIVNDFQKGDIAEGYSVSREKKESFPLTVTSAQKNPTAFYLCASCRGYSNQPQHFGDGTRLSIL.

The V call is TRBV3-1 (or the pseudogene TRBV3-2), the J call TRBJ2-6, with a possible D match to TRBD1 (6 bases). Germline lookup yields CDR1 LGHDT and CDR2 YNNKEL (reference sequence). The length of the CDR3 is 16 residues. Trimming took off 1 base at V and 4 bases at J, with 11 bases between the two ends. DNA of the CDR3: TGTGCCAGCAGCCAAGTTGGGGGCCGAGGGGCCAACGTCCTGACTTTC. Translation: CASSQVGGRGANVLTF.

V usage is TRBV5-1 and J usage is TRBJ2-7; the match to TRBD2 covers 7 bases. Trimming took 6 bases from V and 5 from J; bases not matched to a gene: 11. The germline V gene has CDR1 SGHRS and CDR2 YFSETQ. This CDR3 region has 14 residues. The CDR3 DNA reads TGCGCCAGCAACCCCCGGGGGGAGGCCGACGAGCAGTACTTC. This sequence encodes CASNPRGEADEQYF.

The chain employs TRBV27 and TRBJ2-1; possibly TRBD1 for D (6 bases). The CDR3 is 13 residues long. The germline V gene encodes CDR1 MNHEY and CDR2 SMNVEV (reference sequence). Deletions cut 10 bases from V and 6 bases from J, with 16 bases between. The CDR3 reads CATRQGSSNEQFF. In DNA form, the CDR3 reads TGTGCCACCCGCCAGGGGTCGAGCAATGAGCAGTTCTTC.

This chain links TRBV10-2 with TRBJ1-2; a weak D match, TRBD1 (5 bases). This CDR3 has 15 amino acids. Germline CDR1 reads WSHSY; CDR2 reads SAAADI. Trimming removed 2 bases at V and 0 bases at J, with 10 bases between. CDR3 sequence reads: CASSERGVANYGYTF. The CDR3 DNA sequence: TGCGCCAGCAGTGAGCGGGGGGTAGCTAACTATGGCTACACCTTC.

CDR3 sequence (DNA): TGTGCCAGCAGTGACAGCGGGCATGGAAACACCATATATTTT. The encoded protein is CASSDSGHGNTIYF. The rearrangement links TRBV2 to TRBJ1-3; D call uncertain. The CDR3 sequence is 14 residues long. Trimming cost V 3 bases and J 3 bases, with 9 bases left between them. In germline, CDR1 is SNHLY, CDR2 FYNNEI.

The V and J genes are TRBV28 and TRBJ2-7, with 7 bases lining up with TRBD1. The germline V gene has CDR1 MDHEN and CDR2 SYDVKM. This CDR3 has 13 amino acids. V dropped 5 bases and J dropped 2; count of bases not matched to a gene: 3. The CDR3 here is CASSPGQTYEQYF. CDR3 bases: TGTGCCAGCAGTCCGGGACAGACCTACGAGCAGTACTTC.

The chain recombines TRBV9 with TRBJ1-2, with D possibly matching TRBD1 (5 bases). The germline gives CDR1 SGDLS, CDR2 YYNGEE. The CDR3 spans 13 residues. Trimming cost V 3 bases and J 8 bases, with 14 bases left between them. In nucleotides, the CDR3 is TGTGCCAGCAGCGCCCGGGGGGAACAGGGCTACACCTTC. This codes for CASSARGEQGYTF. The full variable domain, rest sourced from reference TRBV9 and TRBJ1-2, is DSGVTQTPKHLITATGQRVTLRCSPRSGDLSVYWYQQSLDQGLQFLIQYYNGEERAKGNILERFSAQQFPDLHSELNLSSLELGDSALYFCASSARGEQGYTFGSGTRLTVV.

V is TRBV25-1 and J is TRBJ1-2; 9 bases are shared with TRBD1. This CDR3 is 15 amino acids long. V lost 3 bases to trimming and J lost 7 bases; unmatched junction nucleotides: 9. CDR1 is MGHDK, CDR2 SYGVNS, per germline. CDR3: CASSDSGTGIGGYTF. The CDR3 DNA follows: TGTGCCAGCAGTGACTCCGGGACAGGGATCGGTGGCTACACCTTC.

The chain uses TRBV4-3 and TRBJ2-2; D call uncertain. CDR3 length: 15 amino acids. Between the trimmed V and J ends, which lost 1 base and 5 bases, there was a span of 11 bases. Germline V gene sequence: CDR1 LGHNA, CDR2 YSLEER. CDR3 in DNA: TGCGCCAGCAGCCAAGGGACGGTGCCGACCGGGGAGCTGTTTTTT. Residues: CASSQGTVPTGELFF.

The genes are TRBV7-6 and TRBJ2-3; tentative D call: TRBD1 (5 bases). Trimming removed 5 bases at V and 4 bases at J, with 16 bases between. Germline values: CDR1 SGHVS, CDR2 FNYEAQ. This CDR3 is 15 amino acids long. CDR3 in amino acids: CASSRGGASPDTQYF. The CDR3 region has the DNA TGTGCCAGCAGCCGAGGTGGGGCGTCCCCAGATACGCAGTATTTT.

The chain employs TRBV9 and TRBJ2-1; D possibly uses TRBD1 or TRBD2 (5 bases each). This CDR3 is built from 15 residues. Trimming removed 2 bases at V and 9 bases at J, with 18 bases between. Germline CDR1 and CDR2: SGDLS and YYNGEE. The CDR3 nucleotides read TGTGCCAGCAGCGTTGGCTATAGGGGAGTCATTGAGCAGTTCTTC. This sequence encodes CASSVGYRGVIEQFF.

The chain links TRBV3-1 (or the pseudogene TRBV3-2) to TRBJ1-3, with D hard to call. V lost 0 bases to trimming and J lost 1 base, with 13 bases between them. From germline, CDR1 is LGHDT and CDR2 YNNKEL (reference sequence). The CDR3 spans 17 residues. The CDR3 DNA reads TGTGCCAGCAGCCAAGATGGTACGGCGATTTCTGGAAACACCATATATTTT. It codes for CASSQDGTAISGNTIYF.

The chain uses TRBV10-1 and TRBJ2-3, with 7 nucleotides matching TRBD1. The CDR3 consists of 17 residues. The trim removed 4 bases at V and 5 bases at J, leaving 15 bases unmatched. The germline CDR1 and CDR2 sequences are WNHNN and SYGVQD (reference sequence). CDR3 bases: TGCGCCAGCAGTGGGCATACGGGACAGATCGTAGGAGATACGCAGTATTTT. Its protein product is CASSGHTGQIVGDTQYF.

This chain joins TRBV25-1 and TRBJ2-1; D is perhaps TRBD1 or TRBD2 (6 bases each). Germline V lookup: CDR1 MGHDK, CDR2 SYGVNS. The V and J ends lost 5 bases and 7 bases respectively, with 18 bases between them. This CDR3 region has 15 residues. CDR3 coding DNA: TGTGCCAGCAGTTCTTATAGGGGGGAGAGGAATGAGCAGTTCTTC. Translation gives CASSSYRGERNEQFF.

V gene TRBV5-6 combines with J gene TRBJ1-1; tentatively, D is TRBD1 (6 bases). V was shortened by 5 bases and J by 4 bases, with 18 bases between the two germline ends. CDR3 length equals 15 residues. Germline-derived CDR1 and CDR2 are SGHDT and YYEEEE. The CDR3 nucleotides are TGTGCCAGCAGTTCTCGGACAGAAAGCTCCACTGAAGCTTTCTTT. Translating it yields CASSSRTESSTEAFF.